Included here is one TCR beta chain sequence, with context. Its target is unknown. The germline CDR1 and CDR2 sequences are SGHDT and YYEEEE. CDR3 size: 17 residues. Between the trimmed V and J ends, which lost 1 base and 3 bases, there was a span of 19 bases. Systemic immunosuppression or autoimmune disease history was grounds to exclude patients. The assay was immunoSEQ multiplex PCR, and TCRdb's table has in-frame clones only and misses some. The repertoire holds fewer than 45,000 clones, with around four fifths as singletons. The sample originates from a study of OX40 agonist ivuxolimab in advanced cancers. As for the study in general: Ivuxolimab, which patients received intravenously every 2 weeks, was dosed at 0.01 to 10 mg/kg. Males comprised around four fifths of the group, whose mean age was roughly 60 years (range about 20 to 79).

Regarding the study as a whole: In the expanded peripheral T cells, antigen specificity was never determined.

This sequence originates from an adult with an advanced solid tumor such as melanoma, head and neck, liver or kidney cancer. The gene calls are TRBV5-6 and TRBJ1-2, with D tentatively TRBD1 (6 bases). Sequenced material: CD4+ or CD8+ T cells sorted from blood, taken in a trial of the OX40 agonist ivuxolimab. The CDR3 sequence is CASSLMSHRVADYGYTF. The CDR3 bases are TGTGCCAGCAGCTTGATGTCACACAGGGTTGCGGACTATGGCTACACCTTC.